This T cell receptor beta chain was retrieved from a study of identical twins. Study outcomes and limitations: Abundant cord blood beta clonotypes carried fewer insertions; memory repertoires showed none.

V lost 2 bases and J lost 7, with 15 bases in between. The CDR3 sequence is 15 residues long. Germline V gene sequence: CDR1 SEHNR, CDR2 FQNEAQ (reference sequence). This clonotype turned up a few times. Its antigen remains unidentified. Unique molecular identifiers were present on the cDNA, and a universal primer site came from template switching. A single record per CDR3 protein comes from TCRdb applying MiXCR to the 5' RACE reads. Among 470,000 or so distinct CDR3 sequences listed, more than 20% were seen once. These data were likewise used in another study, on T cells expressing NK-cell markers.

This sequence was found in a woman aged 18-35 years in good health. Sequencing was performed on CD4+ T cells sorted from blood. The chain has TRBV7-9 and TRBJ2-1; D remains ambiguous. CDR3 region: CASSLKKTTLNEQFF. CDR3 sequence (DNA): TGTGCCAGCAGCTTAAAAAAAACTACCCTAAATGAGCAGTTCTTC.